This T cell receptor beta chain was identified in a study of shared T cell receptors in the human thymus. The method was immunoSEQ multiplex PCR; TCRdb's version includes in-frame clones alone and lacks a portion of them. Of tens of thousands of clones listed, more than 90% were seen once; the top ten hold approximately 0.03%. The sequencing input was thymocytes. The TCR sequence derives from a human donor.

CDR3 DNA: TGTGCCAGCAGCCCGAAAGTAGGGCGTCCTGGTACGCAGTATTTT. This encodes CASSPKVGRPGTQYF. The chain is built from TRBV11-2 and TRBJ2-3; no definite D call. CDR1 is SGHAT and CDR2 is FQNNGV in the germline V gene. The ends were cut back, 5 bases at V and 8 bases at J, with 20 bases in the middle. The CDR3 totals 15 residues.